This T cell receptor beta chain was observed in a study of neurological immune-mediated disorders. Study context: The disease course was relapsing-remitting in some 31 and secondary progressive in about 9% of the 34 multiple sclerosis patients. Study-level points and caveats: Whereas HTLV-1-associated myelopathy showed the most TCR clonal expansion, multiple sclerosis showed the least, with levels below those of healthy controls. The study phylogenetically grouped the repertoires of 18 of 34 multiple sclerosis patients into one related-CDR3 cluster, a possible signature.

Trimming stripped 5 bases from V and 2 bases from J, with 24 bases between. Per the germline V gene, CDR1 is SEHNR and CDR2 is FQNEAQ (reference sequence). The CDR3 covers 19 residues. The cDNA was generated by 5'RACE with 10-nucleotide random UMIs. TCRdb re-derived calls from the 5' RACE reads in MiXCR, one entry per CDR3 protein. Among 50,000 to 60,000 distinct CDR3 sequences listed, under 4.5% were seen once. This clonotype was detected ten times or more. Its cognate antigen is unknown. Sequenced: CD4+ T cells from blood. The chain is built from TRBV7-9 and TRBJ2-2, with D tentatively TRBD1 (5 bases). The clonotype comes from a woman aged 40 to 50 with multiple sclerosis. The CDR3 coding sequence is TGTGCCAGCAGCCACCAGTTCGGGCTGGGGCTATCTAACACCGGGGAGCTGTTTTTT. Translating it yields CASSHQFGLGLSNTGELFF.